These 10 T cell receptor beta chains came from one sample sequenced in a study of blood T cell repertoires in COVID-19. Some clones are missing from TCRdb's copy, which holds only in-frame ones; the method was immunoSEQ multiplex PCR. The table records around 250,000 clones, about four fifths of them present only once. Sequenced: peripheral blood. These receptors all stem from a woman between 40 and 55 years old who had recovered from COVID-19.

The gene calls are TRBV14 and TRBJ1-3, with D perhaps matching TRBD1 (5 bases). V lost 2 bases to trimming and J lost 0 bases, with 14 bases between them. Germline values: CDR1 SGHDN, CDR2 FVKESK. This CDR3 is built from 17 residues. The CDR3 DNA sequence: TGTGCCAGCAGCCAAAGAACAGGATCTTCCTCTGGAAACACCATATATTTT. Protein sequence: CASSQRTGSSSGNTIYF. The variable domain in full, with the rest retrieved from reference TRBV14 and TRBJ1-3, is EAGVTQFPSHSVIEKGQTVTLRCDPISGHDNLYWYRRVMGKEIKFLLHFVKESKQDESGMPNNRFLAERTGGTYSTLKVQPAELEDSGVYFCASSQRTGSSSGNTIYFGEGSWLTVV.

This rearrangement joins TRBV18 to TRBJ2-7; possible D gene TRBD2, 6 bases. V lost 3 bases and J lost 5, with 17 bases in between. CDR3 size: 15 residues. Per the germline V gene, CDR1 is KGHSH and CDR2 is LQKENI. As DNA, the CDR3 is TGTGCCAGCTCACCCCCCCTTGTATCGGGGGACGAGCAGTACTTC. This sequence encodes CASSPPLVSGDEQYF.

This clone showed up just a few times. The genes are TRBV5-5 and TRBJ1-4; D is ambiguous. Germline assignment: CDR1 SGHKS and CDR2 YYEKEE (reference sequence). The V end was cut by 0 bases, the J end by 0 bases, with 6 bases between. The CDR3 spans 15 residues. In nucleotides, the CDR3 is TGTGCCAGCAGCTTGGACTTTGCAACTAATGAAAAACTGTTTTTT. It is translated as CASSLDFATNEKLFF. The complete variable domain, with remaining parts taken from reference TRBV5-5 and TRBJ1-4, reads DAGVTQSPTHLIKTRGQQVTLRCSPISGHKSVSWYQQVLGQGPQFIFQYYEKEERGRGNFPDRFSARQFPNYSSELNVNALLLGDSALYLCASSLDFATNEKLFFGSGTQLSVL.

The genes are TRBV6-5 and TRBJ1-5; 8 bases agree with TRBD1. CDR3 length: 15 residues. The trim removed 7 bases at V and 7 bases at J, leaving 12 bases unmatched. The germline CDR1 and CDR2 sequences are MNHEY and SVGAGI. CDR3 region: CASTDRGGFGQPQHF. Here the CDR3 DNA reads TGTGCCAGCACCGACAGGGGAGGTTTCGGCCAGCCCCAGCATTTT.

The chain links TRBV29-1 to TRBJ2-3; TRBD2 matches at 9 bases. The J segment lost 2 bases and the V segment lost 5 bases, leaving 8 bases of the junction unmatched. Germline CDR1 and CDR2: SQVTM and ANQGSEA. The CDR3 consists of 15 residues. The CDR3 here is CSVKTTSGFTDTQYF. DNA for the CDR3: TGCAGCGTTAAGACGACTAGCGGCTTCACAGATACGCAGTATTTT.

The V and J genes are TRBV5-1 and TRBJ2-7; D is perhaps TRBD1 (6 bases). Per the germline V gene, CDR1 is SGHRS and CDR2 is YFSETQ. The ends were cut back, 0 bases at V and 2 bases at J, with 12 bases in the middle. CDR3 size: 15 residues. CDR3 sequence (DNA): TGCGCCAGCAGCTTGGAAGGACAGCTAGCCTACGAGCAGTACTTC. It yields the protein CASSLEGQLAYEQYF.

J is TRBJ2-5 and V is TRBV7-6; 7 bases map to TRBD1. Per germline, CDR1 SGHVS and CDR2 FNYEAQ. After removal of 5 bases from V and 2 bases from J, the junction contained 8 bases not matched to a gene. CDR3 size: 15 residues. CDR3 sequence reads: CASSLGGRGQETQYF. The CDR3 nucleotides read TGTGCCAGCAGCCTAGGGGGCAGGGGACAAGAGACCCAGTACTTC.

The V and J genes are TRBV5-1 and TRBJ2-7; no firm D call. CDR1 is SGHRS, CDR2 YFSETQ, per germline. Deletions cut 0 bases from V and 6 bases from J, with 16 bases between. The CDR3 is 15 amino acids. The CDR3 region has the DNA TGCGCCAGCAGCTTGGTCTACTCTCCCGTATCCGAGCAGTACTTC. Translation gives CASSLVYSPVSEQYF.

The chain is built from TRBV5-6 and TRBJ1-6; TRBD1 aligns across 7 bases. Per germline, CDR1 SGHDT and CDR2 YYEEEE. The CDR3 spans 17 residues. The V and J ends lost 0 bases and 7 bases, in that order; junction bases with no gene match: 10. As DNA, the CDR3 is TGTGCCAGCAGCTTGGTACAGGGGAGAGGTGGCAATTCACCCCTCCACTTT. Translated: CASSLVQGRGGNSPLHF.

The rearrangement uses TRBV11-3 and TRBJ2-3; D is undetermined. Germline V CDR1 and CDR2: SGHNT, YENEEA. V was cut by 3 bases and J by 5 bases, with 12 bases left in between. The CDR3 loop spans 14 amino acids. In DNA, the CDR3 is TGTGCCAGCAGCTTTAGCCATCCCGTAGATACGCAGTATTTT. This codes for CASSFSHPVDTQYF.